What follows is one T cell receptor (beta chain) and its context. This entry comes from a study of human T cells and chemical hapten exposure. Study-wide background: Slight differences in pooled library volume were the main source of varying TCR yields across samples.

The length of the CDR3 is 17 residues. Germline-derived CDR1 and CDR2 are SGHAT and FQNNGV. Trimming took off 2 bases at V and 0 bases at J, with 11 bases between the two ends. The time point denotes: healthy volunteer bleed at 2 weeks. Unfractionated whole blood was the source from which total RNA was extracted. The library put unique molecular identifiers onto individual cDNA molecules. MiXCR was run by TCRdb on the RACE reads, yielding one entry per CDR3 protein. The sample lists roughly 120,000 distinct CDR3 sequences, 8.5% to 9.5% seen once, with around 1.7% in the top ten. The V gene is TRBV11-2, the J gene TRBJ2-6, with D perhaps matching TRBD1 (5 bases). The specimen sequenced was whole blood. The TCR comes from a male donor in good health. Some clones in this sample may be carry-over from other donors' samples. In DNA, the CDR3 is TGTGCCAGCAGCTTATGGGGCCGGAGCTCTGGGGCCAACGTCCTGACTTTC. Translating gives CASSLWGRSSGANVLTF.